The T cell receptor (beta chain) described here comes from a study of graft-versus-host responses after intestinal transplantation. The CDR3 loop spans 13 amino acids. The germline gives CDR1 SGHNT, CDR2 YYREEE (reference sequence). V was shortened by 1 base and J by 3 bases, with 8 bases between the two germline ends. Data came from immunoSEQ multiplex PCR; TCRdb stores just in-frame clones and leaves some out. This table holds around 96,000 clones, 75% to 95% found once. The sample here was PBMCs, taken roughly 68 weeks after intestinal transplant. This clonotype was obtained from a human patient who received an intestinal transplant, so some T cells may come from the graft donor. The chain has TRBV5-4 and TRBJ2-7; either TRBD1 or TRBD2 may fit D (5 bases each). The CDR3, as DNA: TGTGCCAGCAGCTTGTGGGGGTACTACGAGCAGTACTTC. This gives the protein CASSLWGYYEQYF.